This T cell receptor beta chain is from a study of blood T cell repertoires in COVID-19. Study summary: Some COVID-19 samples were acute and others convalescent; all came from the United States, Italy and Spain. T cells, B-cell-depleted T cells, or PBMCs provided the cDNA or gDNA that served as material.

Authors' data handling: Cell counts per sample came from amplifying reference gene primers. This table comes from immunoSEQ multiplex PCR, and its TCRdb copy is limited to in-frame clones, with some not included. V, J and clone size are those of that table, while D and trimming were read from the DNA. This table has tens of thousands of clones, approximately 79% appearing once. There are 18 residues in the CDR3. CDR1 SGHNT and CDR2 YYREEE come from the germline V gene (reference sequence). V lost 4 bases, J lost 1 base, and 11 bases stayed unmatched. This clone has just one count. The specimen was peripheral blood. The receptor's source is a woman aged 80 or older with active or convalescent COVID-19. The chain has TRBV5-4 and TRBJ2-3, with 11 bases that match TRBD2. The CDR3: CASSPPNQGLAGTDTQYF. The CDR3 DNA reads as TGTGCCAGCAGCCCTCCCAACCAGGGACTAGCGGGCACAGATACGCAGTATTTT.